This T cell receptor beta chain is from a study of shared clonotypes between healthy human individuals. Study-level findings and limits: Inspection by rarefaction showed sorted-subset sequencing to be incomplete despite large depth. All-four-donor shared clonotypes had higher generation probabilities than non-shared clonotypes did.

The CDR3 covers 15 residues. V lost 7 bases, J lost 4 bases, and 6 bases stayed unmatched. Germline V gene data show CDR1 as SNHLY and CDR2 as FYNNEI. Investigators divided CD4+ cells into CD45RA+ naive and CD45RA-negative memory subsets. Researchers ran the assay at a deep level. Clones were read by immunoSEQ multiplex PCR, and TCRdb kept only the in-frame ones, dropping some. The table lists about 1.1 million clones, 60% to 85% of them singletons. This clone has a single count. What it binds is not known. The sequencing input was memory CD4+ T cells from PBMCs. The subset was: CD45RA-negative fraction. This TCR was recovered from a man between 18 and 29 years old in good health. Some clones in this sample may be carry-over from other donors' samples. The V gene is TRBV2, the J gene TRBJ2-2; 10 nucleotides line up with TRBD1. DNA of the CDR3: TGTGCCAGCACCCCCGGGACAGGGGTCACCGGGGAGCTGTTTTTT. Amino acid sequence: CASTPGTGVTGELFF.